A selection of T cell receptor beta chains follows, all from one sample in a study of molecular identifiers for immune sequencing clone quantification. TCRdb independently ran MiXCR on the PCR reads; one entry per CDR3 protein. The sample yields hundreds of thousands of distinct CDR3 sequences, roughly 23% seen once. Material for sequencing was naive CD8+ T cells from blood, with Jurkat cell RNA spiked in. The origin of the receptors is a human donor in good health. Some libraries in this study had Jurkat cell RNA spiked in. CDR3s include the opening cysteine and the closing phenylalanine or tryptophan.

TRBV7-9 | CASSLSLEGETQYF
TRBV30 | CAWRDSRTGISYEQYF
TRBV9 | CASSAASGGAADTQYF
TRBV28 | CATTFSSYNEQFF
TRBV6-2/TRBV6-3 | CASSFAGGLSYEQYF
TRBV12-5 | CASGFTGGEQYF
TRBV27 | CASSFGQGNYEQYF
TRBV7-9 | CASSLALQNGVMF
TRBV7-7 | CASSLRFRNQPQHF
TRBV5-3 | CATGLAASSSYNEQFF
TRBV4-3 | CASSQDRGPLYEQYF
TRBV29-1 | CSVVQTGFYEQYF
TRBV6-5 | CASRLGQGQNQPQHF
TRBV6-2/TRBV6-3 | CASSYSTVMNTEAFF
TRBV30 | CAWSVGSDEQYF
TRBV12-3/TRBV12-4 | CASSLESRRDTQYF
TRBV7-2 | CASSFVLVEGEQYF
TRBV6-1 | CASSRGQESYGYTF
TRBV5-1 | CTSSLTSGTDTQYF
TRBV3-1 | CASSQEMNKGYGYTF
TRBV19 | CASSTGQVEYEQYF
TRBV27 | CASSFSVNTEAFF
TRBV28 | CASSPRTPLPEQYF
TRBV11-2 | CASSLGAGPYEQYF
TRBV27 | CASSLSSRAEQYF
TRBV5-1 | CASSLEQVGIQETQYF
TRBV7-9 | CASSFPNTQYF
TRBV10-3 | CAISATSGKETQYF
TRBV27 | CASSLGKWDTGGLFF
TRBV5-6 | CASSPSQAGELFF
TRBV4-1 | CASSQGRDTGNSPLHF
TRBV28 | CASTLVTGSHIQYF
TRBV6-1 | CASRPQVVAPVHEQYF
TRBV12-3/TRBV12-4 | CASSFESVLRGELFF
TRBV2 | CASSKGVAGATDTQYF
TRBV28 | CASSLGGLAGVTYNEQFF
TRBV27 | CASSLLSPSVQETQYF
TRBV19 | CASSTGTGLTGELFF
TRBV21-1 | CASSKGGANVLTF
TRBV4-3 | CASSPEDYGSYNEQFF
TRBV12-3/TRBV12-4 | CASNLLGEAGELFF
TRBV28 | CASSSNGAGGELFF
TRBV29-1 | CSVAGTSTDTQYF
TRBV13 | CASSLVTGQNYGYTF
TRBV12-3/TRBV12-4 | CASSLAGRGTQYF
TRBV19 | CASSWSYTYEQYF
TRBV5-1 | CASSLYQETQYF
TRBV30 | CAWSVLGGGTLYEQYF
TRBV6-6 | CASSGRGAGKSYEQYF
TRBV30 | CAWSVGNTGELFF